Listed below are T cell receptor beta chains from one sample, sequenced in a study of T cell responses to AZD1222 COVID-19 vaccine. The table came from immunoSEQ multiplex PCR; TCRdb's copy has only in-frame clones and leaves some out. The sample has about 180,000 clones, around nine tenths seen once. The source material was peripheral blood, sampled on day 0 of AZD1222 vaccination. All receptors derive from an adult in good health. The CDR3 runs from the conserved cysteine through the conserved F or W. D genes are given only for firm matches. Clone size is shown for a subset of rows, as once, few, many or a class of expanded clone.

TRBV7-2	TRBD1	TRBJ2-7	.	CASSLEGTGLSYEQYF	TGTGCCAGCAGCCTCGAGGGGACAGGGCTTTCCTACGAGCAGTACTTC
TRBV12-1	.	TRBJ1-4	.	CASSFATFGATNEKLFF	TGTGCCAGCAGCTTTGCGACGTTCGGTGCAACTAATGAAAAACTGTTTTTT
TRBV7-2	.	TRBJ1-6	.	CASTDDRRRGSPLHF	TGTGCCAGCACCGACGACAGGCGGCGGGGGTCACCCCTCCACTTT
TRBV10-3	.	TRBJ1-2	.	CAITDARSWYYGYTF	TGTGCCATCACCGACGCTAGGAGCTGGTACTATGGCTACACCTTC
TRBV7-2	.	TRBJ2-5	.	CASSLGAETQYF	TGTGCCAGCAGCTTAGGGGCAGAGACCCAGTACTTC
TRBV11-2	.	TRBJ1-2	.	CASSLVSRVYGYTF	TGTGCCAGCAGCTTAGTGTCTAGGGTCTATGGCTACACCTTC
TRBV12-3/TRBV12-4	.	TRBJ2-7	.	CASSLGPHEQYF	TGTGCCAGCAGTTTAGGCCCTCACGAGCAGTACTTC
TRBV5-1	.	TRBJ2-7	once	CASSPRGPKDYEQYF	TGCGCCAGCAGCCCCCGGGGGCCTAAAGACTACGAGCAGTACTTC
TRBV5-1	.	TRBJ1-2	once	CASSLDRRISGGYTF	TGCGCCAGCAGCTTGGATAGGAGAATAAGCGGTGGCTACACCTTC
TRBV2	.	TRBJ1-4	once	CASSEARGTGGEKLFF	TGTGCCAGCAGTGAAGCGCGGGGGACGGGAGGGGAAAAACTGTTTTTT
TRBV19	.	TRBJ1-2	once	CASSRGTAAGYTF	TGTGCCAGTAGTAGAGGGACGGCCGCTGGCTACACCTTC
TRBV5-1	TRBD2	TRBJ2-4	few	CASSPREEGAKNIQYF	TGCGCCAGCAGCCCCCGGGAGGAGGGGGCCAAAAACATTCAGTACTTC
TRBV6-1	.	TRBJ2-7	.	CASSETPTREGQYF	TGTGCCAGCAGTGAAACGCCTACTCGAGAGGGGCAGTACTTC
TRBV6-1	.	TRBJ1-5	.	CASSEVGQPQHF	TGTGCCAGCAGTGAAGTTGGCCAGCCCCAGCATTTT
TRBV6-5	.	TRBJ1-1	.	CASSYPGRPLEAFF	TGTGCCAGCAGTTACCCGGGACGCCCACTTGAAGCTTTCTTT
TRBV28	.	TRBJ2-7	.	CASSSRQTLTYEQYF	TGTGCCAGCAGTTCCCGACAGACGCTGACCTACGAGCAGTACTTC
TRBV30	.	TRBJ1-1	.	CAWKRSPAEAFF	TGTGCCTGGAAGAGATCGCCCGCTGAAGCTTTCTTT
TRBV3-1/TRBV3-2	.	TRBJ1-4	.	CASSQVGKDGKLFF	TGTGCCAGCAGCCAAGTAGGCAAAGACGGAAAACTGTTTTTT
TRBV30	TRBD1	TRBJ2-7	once	CAWSRDRGIEQYF	TGTGCCTGGAGCCGGGACAGGGGGATTGAGCAGTACTTC
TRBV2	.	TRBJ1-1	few	CASIATNTEAFF	TGTGCCAGTATTGCGACGAACACTGAAGCTTTCTTT
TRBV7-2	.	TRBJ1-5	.	CASSPDQGSNQPQHF	TGTGCCAGCAGCCCCGACCAGGGGAGCAATCAGCCCCAGCATTTT
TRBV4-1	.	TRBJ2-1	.	CASSQEGGPKPYNEQFF	TGCGCCAGCAGCCAAGAAGGGGGGCCAAAACCATACAATGAGCAGTTCTTC
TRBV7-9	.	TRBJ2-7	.	CASSPNPGGPLPYEQYF	TGTGCCAGCAGCCCTAACCCCGGGGGTCCCCTCCCCTACGAGCAGTACTTC
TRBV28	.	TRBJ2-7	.	CASSLSGRYWEQYF	TGTGCCAGCAGTTTATCAGGACGTTACTGGGAGCAGTACTTC
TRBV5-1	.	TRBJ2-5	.	CASSGTGSETQYF	TGCGCCAGCAGCGGAACAGGGTCGGAGACCCAGTACTTC
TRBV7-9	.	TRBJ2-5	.	CASSYRQEQETQYF	TGTGCCAGCAGCTACCGACAGGAGCAAGAGACCCAGTACTTC
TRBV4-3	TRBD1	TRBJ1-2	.	CASSQYSGTGTVLGYGYTF	TGCGCCAGCAGCCAGTACTCCGGGACAGGGACGGTCCTCGGCTATGGCTACACCTTC
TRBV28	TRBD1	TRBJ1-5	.	CAGAADRGDSNQPQHF	TGTGCCGGCGCAGCGGACAGGGGGGATAGCAATCAGCCCCAGCATTTT
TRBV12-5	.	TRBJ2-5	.	CASGLRGEETQYF	TGTGCTAGTGGTTTGAGGGGAGAAGAGACCCAGTACTTC
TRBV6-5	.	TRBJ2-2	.	CASSPSGTGELFF	TGTGCCAGCAGTCCAAGCGGGACCGGGGAGCTGTTTTTT
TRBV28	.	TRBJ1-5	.	CASSFGQPQHF	TGTGCCAGCAGTTTTGGGCAGCCCCAGCATTTT
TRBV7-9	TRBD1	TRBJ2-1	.	CASSLSGTGGHEQFF	TGTGCCAGCAGCCTATCGGGGACAGGTGGGCATGAGCAGTTCTTC
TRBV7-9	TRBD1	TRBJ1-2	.	CASSLPTGLSGYTF	TGTGCCAGCAGCCTGCCGACAGGGCTAAGCGGCTACACCTTC
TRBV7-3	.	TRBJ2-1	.	CASSSQVGVVNEQFF	TGTGCCAGCAGCTCCCAGGTAGGGGTCGTGAATGAGCAGTTCTTC
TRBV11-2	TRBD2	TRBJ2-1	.	CASSPGGSYNEQFF	TGTGCCAGCAGCCCGGGGGGTTCCTACAATGAGCAGTTCTTC
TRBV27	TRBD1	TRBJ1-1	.	CASSLRGPGDAFF	TGTGCCAGCAGTCTCAGGGGGCCTGGGGACGCTTTCTTT
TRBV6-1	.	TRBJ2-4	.	CASSSVPGNKNIQYF	TGTGCCAGCAGTTCCGTTCCCGGTAACAAAAACATTCAGTACTTC
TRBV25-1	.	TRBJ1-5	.	CASSELSSNQPQHF	TGTGCCAGCAGTGAATTATCTAGCAATCAGCCCCAGCATTTT
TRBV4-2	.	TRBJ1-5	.	CASSQDGQPNQPQHF	TGTGCCAGCAGCCAAGACGGACAGCCCAATCAGCCCCAGCATTTT
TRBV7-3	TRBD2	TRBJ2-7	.	CASSSTGGSHEQYF	TGTGCCAGCAGCTCAACGGGAGGTAGCCACGAGCAGTACTTC
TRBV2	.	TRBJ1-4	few	CASAPSRDRKEKLFF	TGTGCCAGCGCACCCTCCAGGGATAGAAAAGAAAAACTGTTTTTT
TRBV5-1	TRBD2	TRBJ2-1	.	CASSLGGSGGNEQFF	TGCGCCAGCAGCTTGGGAGGTAGCGGGGGCAATGAGCAGTTCTTC
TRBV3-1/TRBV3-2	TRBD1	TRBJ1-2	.	CASSQRGQNYGYTF	TGTGCCAGCAGCCAGAGGGGACAGAACTATGGCTACACCTTC
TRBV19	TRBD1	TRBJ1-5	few	CATQTGSGGRYQPQHF	TGTGCCACCCAGACAGGGTCGGGGGGTAGATATCAGCCCCAGCATTTT
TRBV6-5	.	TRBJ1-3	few	CASRGPLGNTIYF	TGTGCCAGCAGGGGCCCTCTGGGTAACACCATATATTTT
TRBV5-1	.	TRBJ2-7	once	CASSFGQGGSYEQYF	TGCGCCAGCAGCTTCGGGCAGGGAGGTTCCTACGAGCAGTACTTC
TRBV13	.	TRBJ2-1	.	CASSLDSSYNEQFF	TGTGCCAGCAGCTTAGACAGCTCCTACAATGAGCAGTTCTTC
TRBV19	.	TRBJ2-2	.	CASRNTGELFF	TGTGCCAGTAGGAACACCGGGGAGCTGTTTTTT
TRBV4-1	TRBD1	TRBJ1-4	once	CASMGQLNEKLFF	TGCGCCAGCATGGGACAGCTTAATGAAAAACTGTTTTTT
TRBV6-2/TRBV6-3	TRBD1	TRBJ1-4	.	CASSSGGATNEKLFF	TGTGCCAGCAGTTCAGGGGGCGCAACTAATGAAAAACTGTTTTTT